This TCR beta chain was observed in a study of beta chain features in type 1 diabetes. Study outcomes and limitations: Type 1 diabetes patients showed a moderate but significant shortening of TCRB CDR3s in all four CD4+ subsets.

Reverse transcription of all isolated RNA meant that expressed TCRB transcripts were sequenced. Generated by immunoSEQ multiplex PCR, the TCRdb table keeps only in-frame clones and is missing some. Here the sample spans some 190,000 clones, under 9.5% being singletons. This clone showed up just a few times. Its antigen remains unknown. The CDR3 extends over 14 amino acids. The germline gives CDR1 MNHNS, CDR2 SASEGT. V was clipped by 7 bases and J by 3 bases, with 14 bases between them. The sequencing input was central memory CD4+ T cells from blood. This rearrangement joins TRBV6-1 to TRBJ2-3, with D possibly matching TRBD2 (5 bases). The receptor comes from a man aged 18 to 30 with type 1 diabetes. CDR3 sequence reads: CASTRNEGTDTQYF. The DNA for the CDR3 is TGTGCCAGCACTAGGAACGAGGGAACAGATACGCAGTATTTT.